These 20 T cell receptor beta chains came from one sample sequenced in a study of T cells in Graves' hyperthyroidism and ophthalmopathy. TCR beta CDR3 sequences were amplified from RNA transcripts. Researchers ran a first-round RT-PCR on the TCR CDR3 using the HTBI primer set. TCRdb ran MiXCR on the multiplex PCR reads and lists one entry per CDR3 protein. The data show roughly 740,000 distinct CDR3 sequences, with approximately 16% seen just once and around 7.7% held by the top ten. Sequencing was performed on blood. These receptors came from a man between 18 and 35 years old with Graves' hyperthyroidism.

The chain has TRBV11-3 and TRBJ2-7; 10 positions agree with TRBD2. The CDR3 length is 15 residues. V lost 3 bases and J lost 7; bases outside the gene matches: 9. Germline V lookup: CDR1 SGHNT, CDR2 YENEEA. As DNA, the CDR3 is TGTGCCAGCAGCTTTGCCCTAGCGGGAGTGGGAGAGCAGTACTTC. It encodes CASSFALAGVGEQYF.

This clonotype was counted between two and nine times. The V gene is TRBV3-1, the J gene TRBJ2-5; 10 bases map to TRBD2. This CDR3 has 17 amino acids. With 1 base clipped from V and 5 bases from J, the junction kept 10 bases outside the gene matches. Per germline, CDR1 LGHDT and CDR2 YNNKEL (reference sequence). The CDR3 loop is CASSQVTLAGEGETQYF. In DNA, the CDR3 is TGTGCCAGCAGCCAAGTTACCCTAGCGGGAGAAGGGGAGACCCAGTACTTC.

Turning to this clonotype: A much larger clone is a single base away; this may be a read error. The chain carries TRBV20-1 and TRBJ2-7; 8 nucleotides align to TRBD1. The CDR3 sequence is 15 residues long. CDR1 is DFQATT and CDR2 is SNEGSKA in the germline V gene (reference sequence). The CDR3 coding sequence is TGCCGTGCCAAAAGGGACCGGGACAGGCCCTACGAGCAGTACTTC. Translation: CRAKRDRDRPYEQYF.

This clonotype was recorded a few times. V usage is TRBV5-4 and J usage is TRBJ2-2, with 10 bases aligning to TRBD2. Unmatched junction bases numbered 7, after V lost 2 bases and J lost 3 bases. The germline V gene encodes CDR1 SGHNT and CDR2 YYREEE (reference sequence). The CDR3 contains 17 residues. CDR3 DNA: TGTGCCAGCAGCTTTGCCCTAGCGGGAGAGTACACCGGGGAGCTGTTTTTT. Protein sequence: CASSFALAGEYTGELFF.

This clonotype was counted many times. The chain employs TRBV2 and TRBJ1-6, with D possibly being TRBD1 (6 bases). Germline CDR1 SNHLY, CDR2 FYNNEI. Trimming removed 4 bases from V and 10 bases from J, with 14 bases in between. This CDR3 has 14 residues. Written as DNA, the CDR3 is TGTGCCAGCAGTGGGTCCAGGGGATTCTCACCCCTCCACTTT. Translation gives CASSGSRGFSPLHF.

This clonotype was seen at least ten times. The chain has TRBV20-1 and TRBJ1-1, with 9 bases aligning to TRBD1. This CDR3 contains 12 residues. The V gene's germline CDR1 is DFQATT and CDR2 SNEGSKA (reference sequence). J lost 6 bases, V lost 6 bases, and 5 bases had no gene match. In DNA form, the CDR3 reads TGCAGTGCGGGACAGGGCCGTGCTGAAGCTTTCTTT. It yields the protein CSAGQGRAEAFF.

This clonotype has only a few counts. The V and J genes are TRBV7-8 and TRBJ1-1, with TRBD1 matching 7 bases. This CDR3 comprises 14 residues. Germline assignment: CDR1 SGHVS and CDR2 FQNEAQ. The trim removed 5 bases at V and 5 bases at J, leaving 8 bases unmatched. CDR3 sequence reads: CASSPSGGGTEAFF. CDR3 in DNA: TGTGCCAGCAGCCCATCAGGGGGGGGTACTGAAGCTTTCTTT.

V usage is TRBV4-2 and J usage is TRBJ1-1, with unresolved D. CDR1 and CDR2 (germline): LGHNA, YNFKEQ. This CDR3 spans 19 amino acids. Trimming removed 0 bases at V and 10 bases at J, with 30 bases between. For the CDR3, the DNA is TGTGCCAGCAGCCAAGATATTCTAGCCGCTAACCCTACCTCAAAAGTAGCTTTCTTT. Translating gives CASSQDILAANPTSKVAFF.

In this sample, this clonotype turned up many times. The genes are TRBV18 and TRBJ2-7, with TRBD1 matching 8 bases. Germline V gene sequence: CDR1 KGHSH, CDR2 LQKENI. Germline trimming cut 0 bases from V and 2 bases from J; bases unmatched to any gene: 3. This CDR3 contains 15 residues. CDR3 sequence reads: CASSPPRTGPYEQYF. CDR3 in DNA: TGTGCCAGCTCACCACCGAGGACAGGGCCCTACGAGCAGTACTTC.

The chain is built from TRBV10-3 and TRBJ1-1; 11 nucleotides agree with TRBD1. Unmatched junction bases numbered 16, after V lost 11 bases and J lost 2 bases. The CDR3 has 17 amino acids. Germline CDR1 ENHRY, CDR2 SYGVKD. CDR3 DNA: TGTGCCTCTAGCCCCTTCGGACAGGGGGCTTCTAACACTGAAGCTTTCTTT. Encoded protein: CASSPFGQGASNTEAFF.

In this sample, this clonotype turned up a few times. The chain is built from TRBV27 and TRBJ2-3; D not resolved. The V and J ends lost 7 bases and 11 bases respectively, with 7 bases between them. Germline CDR1 reads MNHEY; CDR2 reads SMNVEV (reference sequence). This CDR3 region has 9 residues. The CDR3 spells CASTHVQYF. The CDR3 coding sequence is TGTGCCAGCACCCACGTGCAGTATTTT.

This clonotype was recorded a few times. The CDR3 reads CASSPPQGFSGGNTIYF. The CDR3 coding sequence is TGTGCCAGCAGCCCACCACAAGGGTTTTCTGGGGGAAACACCATATATTTT. The gene calls are TRBV13 and TRBJ1-3; no definite D call. Germline V gene lookup returns CDR1 PRHDT and CDR2 FYEKMQ (reference sequence). The ends were cut back, 5 bases at V and 4 bases at J, with 21 bases in the middle. The CDR3 is 17 amino acids.

The CDR3 nucleotides read TGTGCCATCAGTCCCCGGGGGAGAACCGAGCAGTACTTC. Translation gives CAISPRGRTEQYF. The chain joins TRBV10-3 to TRBJ2-7; possibly TRBD2 for D (6 bases). V shed 5 bases and J shed 6 bases, with 14 bases lying between them. This CDR3 is 13 amino acids long. CDR1 ENHRY and CDR2 SYGVKD come from the germline V gene.

Remarks on this clonotype: Since a much larger clone is just one base distant, this may be a read error. The CDR3 coding sequence is TGTGCCAGCAGCCCCGGGACAGGGGCGGACACTGAAGCTTTCTTT. Its translation: CASSPGTGADTEAFF. The chain combines TRBV11-2 with TRBJ1-1, with 10 bases aligning to TRBD1. The CDR3 sequence is 15 residues long. V shed 5 bases and J 3 bases; nucleotides not matched to a gene: 6. CDR1 and CDR2 (germline): SGHAT, FQNNGV.

The chain links TRBV6-1 to TRBJ2-3; 9 positions agree with TRBD2. Germline values: CDR1 MNHNS, CDR2 SASEGT. The trim removed 7 bases at V and 3 bases at J, leaving 5 bases unmatched. There are 14 residues in the CDR3. CDR3 amino acids: CASTIAGATDTQYF. The CDR3 DNA reads as TGTGCCAGCACTATAGCGGGAGCGACAGATACGCAGTATTTT.

The CDR3 DNA reads TGTGCCAGCAGTCTCGCCGGGACAGATAATGAAAAACTGTTTTTT. Protein sequence: CASSLAGTDNEKLFF. J is TRBJ1-4 and V is TRBV28; 7 bases map to TRBD1. V lost 5 bases and J lost 4; bases outside the gene matches: 7. CDR1 and CDR2 (germline): MDHEN, SYDVKM. CDR3 length equals 15 residues.

In this sample, this clonotype turned up many times. The V gene is TRBV28, the J gene TRBJ2-7; 8 bases are shared with TRBD1. CDR3 size: 14 residues. In germline, CDR1 is MDHEN, CDR2 SYDVKM. J gave up 3 bases and V 0 bases, and 1 base lay outside the gene matches. The CDR3 DNA sequence: TGTGCCAGCAGTTTATGGGACAGGGACTACGAGCAGTACTTC. Its translation: CASSLWDRDYEQYF.

The genes are TRBV7-2 and TRBJ2-2; 7 bases fit TRBD2. The CDR3 length is 15 residues. V dropped 4 bases and J dropped 4; count of bases not matched to a gene: 6. Looked up from germline, CDR1 is SGHTA and CDR2 is FQGNSA. In nucleotides, the CDR3 is TGTGCCAGCAGCTCAATGGGGGGGAGCACCGGGGAGCTGTTTTTT. Amino acids: CASSSMGGSTGELFF.

This clonotype was observed many times. V is TRBV28 and J is TRBJ1-4, with 7 positions matching TRBD1. Germline trimming cut 4 bases from V and 7 bases from J; bases unmatched to any gene: 6. The CDR3 is 14 residues long. In germline, CDR1 is MDHEN, CDR2 SYDVKM. This chain's CDR3 is CASSSGQWGEKLFF. In nucleotides, the CDR3 is TGTGCCAGCAGTTCGGGACAGTGGGGTGAAAAACTGTTTTTT.

This clonotype was detected only a few times. This sequence joins TRBV19 and TRBJ1-2, with D perhaps TRBD1 (5 bases). The CDR3 is made up of 12 amino acids. Trimming took 5 bases from V and 4 from J, leaving 8 bases between them. CDR1 and CDR2 from the germline V gene are LNHDA and SQIVND (reference sequence). The CDR3 nucleotides are TGTGCCAGTAGTCGACAGTTCTATGGCTACACCTTC. Residues: CASSRQFYGYTF.